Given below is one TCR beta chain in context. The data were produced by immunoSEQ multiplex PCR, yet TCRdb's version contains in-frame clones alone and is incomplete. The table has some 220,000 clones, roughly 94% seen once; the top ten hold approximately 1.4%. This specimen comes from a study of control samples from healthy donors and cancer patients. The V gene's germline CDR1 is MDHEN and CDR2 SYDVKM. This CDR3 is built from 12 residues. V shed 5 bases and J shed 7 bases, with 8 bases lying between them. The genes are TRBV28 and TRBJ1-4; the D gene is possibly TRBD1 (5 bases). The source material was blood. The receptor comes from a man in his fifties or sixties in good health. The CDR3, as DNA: TGTGCCAGCAGTGCAGGGAGTGAAAAACTGTTTTTT. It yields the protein CASSAGSEKLFF. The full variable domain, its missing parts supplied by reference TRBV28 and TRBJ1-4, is DVKVTQSSRYLVKRTGEKVFLECVQDMDHENMFWYRQDPGLGLRLIYFSYDVKMKEKGDIPEGYSVSREKKERFSLILESASTNQTSMYLCASSAGSEKLFFGSGTQLSVL.